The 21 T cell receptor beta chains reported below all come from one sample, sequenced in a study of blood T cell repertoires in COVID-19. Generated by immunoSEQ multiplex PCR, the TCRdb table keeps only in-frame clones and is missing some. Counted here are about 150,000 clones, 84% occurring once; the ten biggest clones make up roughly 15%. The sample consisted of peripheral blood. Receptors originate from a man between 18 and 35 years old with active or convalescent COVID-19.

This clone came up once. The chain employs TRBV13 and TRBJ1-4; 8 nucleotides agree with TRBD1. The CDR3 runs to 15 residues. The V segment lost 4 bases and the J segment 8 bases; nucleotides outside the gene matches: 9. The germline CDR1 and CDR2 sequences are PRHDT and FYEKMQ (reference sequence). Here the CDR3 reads CASSSKTGEREKLFF. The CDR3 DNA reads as TGTGCCAGCAGCTCAAAGACAGGGGAGCGAGAAAAACTGTTTTTT.

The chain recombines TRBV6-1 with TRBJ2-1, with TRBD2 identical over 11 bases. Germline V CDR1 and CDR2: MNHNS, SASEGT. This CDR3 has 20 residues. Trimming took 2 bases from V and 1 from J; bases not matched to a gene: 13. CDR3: CASSESRVLAGARSYNEQFF. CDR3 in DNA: TGTGCCAGCAGTGAAAGTCGGGTACTAGCGGGAGCCAGGTCCTACAATGAGCAGTTCTTC.

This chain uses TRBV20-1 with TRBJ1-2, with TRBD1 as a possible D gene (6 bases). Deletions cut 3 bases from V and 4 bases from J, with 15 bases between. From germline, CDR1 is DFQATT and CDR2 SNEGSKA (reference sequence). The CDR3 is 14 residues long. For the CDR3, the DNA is TGCAGTGCTAGTGAGCAGGGGCCCTTCTATGGCTACACCTTC. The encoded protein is CSASEQGPFYGYTF.

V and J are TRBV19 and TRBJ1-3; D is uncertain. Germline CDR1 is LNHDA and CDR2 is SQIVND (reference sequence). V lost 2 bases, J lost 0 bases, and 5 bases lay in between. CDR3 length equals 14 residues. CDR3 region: CASSITSSGNTIYF. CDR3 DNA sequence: TGTGCCAGTAGTATAACGAGCTCTGGAAACACCATATATTTT.

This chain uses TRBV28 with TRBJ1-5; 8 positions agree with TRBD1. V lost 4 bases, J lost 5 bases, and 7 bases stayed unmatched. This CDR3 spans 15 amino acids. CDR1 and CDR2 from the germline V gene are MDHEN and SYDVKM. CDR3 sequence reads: CASSWARGLYQPQHF. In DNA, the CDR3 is TGTGCCAGCAGTTGGGCCAGGGGGCTTTATCAGCCCCAGCATTTT.

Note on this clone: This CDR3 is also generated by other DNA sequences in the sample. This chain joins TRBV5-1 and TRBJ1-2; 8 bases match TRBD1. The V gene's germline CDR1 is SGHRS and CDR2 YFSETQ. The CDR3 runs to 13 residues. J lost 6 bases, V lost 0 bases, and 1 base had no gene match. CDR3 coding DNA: TGCGCCAGCAGCTTGGGACAGGGGAATGGCTACACCTTC. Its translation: CASSLGQGNGYTF.

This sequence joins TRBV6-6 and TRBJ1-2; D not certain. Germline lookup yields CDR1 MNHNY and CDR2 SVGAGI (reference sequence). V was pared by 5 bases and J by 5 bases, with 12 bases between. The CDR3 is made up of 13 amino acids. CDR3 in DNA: TGTGCCAGCAGTAACACTGGGAGGTATGGCTACACCTTC. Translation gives CASSNTGRYGYTF.

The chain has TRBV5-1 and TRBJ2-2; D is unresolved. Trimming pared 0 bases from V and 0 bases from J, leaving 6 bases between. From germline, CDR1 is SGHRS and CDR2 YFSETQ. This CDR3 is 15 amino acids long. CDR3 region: CASSLGPPNTGELFF. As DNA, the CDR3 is TGCGCCAGCAGCTTGGGGCCGCCGAACACCGGGGAGCTGTTTTTT.

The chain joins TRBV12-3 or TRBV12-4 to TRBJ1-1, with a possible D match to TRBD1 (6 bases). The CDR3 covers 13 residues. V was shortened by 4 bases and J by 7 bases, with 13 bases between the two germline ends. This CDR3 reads CASSSGGPYEAFF. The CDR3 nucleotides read TGTGCCAGCAGTTCCGGGGGGCCTTATGAAGCTTTCTTT.

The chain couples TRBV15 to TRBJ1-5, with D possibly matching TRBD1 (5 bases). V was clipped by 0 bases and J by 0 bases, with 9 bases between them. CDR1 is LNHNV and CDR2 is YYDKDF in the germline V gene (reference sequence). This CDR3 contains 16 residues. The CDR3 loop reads CATSRDGGGSNQPQHF. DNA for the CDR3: TGTGCCACCAGCAGAGATGGGGGAGGTAGCAATCAGCCCCAGCATTTT.

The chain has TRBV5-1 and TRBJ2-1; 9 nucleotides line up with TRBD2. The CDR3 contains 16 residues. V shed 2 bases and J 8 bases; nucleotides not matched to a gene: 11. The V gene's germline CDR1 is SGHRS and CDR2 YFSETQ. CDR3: CASSLQASGMSYEQFF. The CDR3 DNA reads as TGCGCCAGCAGCTTACAGGCTAGCGGGATGTCGTATGAGCAGTTCTTC.

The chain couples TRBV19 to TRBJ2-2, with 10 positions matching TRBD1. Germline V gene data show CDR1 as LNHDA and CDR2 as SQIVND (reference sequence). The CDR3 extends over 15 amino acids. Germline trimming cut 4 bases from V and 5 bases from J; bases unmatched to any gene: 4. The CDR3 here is CASSRPGQGTGELFF. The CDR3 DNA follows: TGTGCCAGTAGTAGGCCGGGACAGGGGACCGGGGAGCTGTTTTTT.

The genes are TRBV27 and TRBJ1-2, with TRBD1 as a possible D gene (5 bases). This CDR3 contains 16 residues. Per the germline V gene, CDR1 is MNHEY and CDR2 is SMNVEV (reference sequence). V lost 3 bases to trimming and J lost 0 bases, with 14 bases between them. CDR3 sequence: CASSFYAGGTNYGYTF. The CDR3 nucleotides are TGTGCCAGCAGTTTCTATGCGGGGGGAACTAACTATGGCTACACCTTC.

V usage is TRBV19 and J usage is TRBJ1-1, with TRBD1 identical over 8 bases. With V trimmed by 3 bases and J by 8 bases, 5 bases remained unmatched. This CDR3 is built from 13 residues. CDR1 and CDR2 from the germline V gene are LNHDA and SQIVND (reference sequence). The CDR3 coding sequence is TGTGCCAGTAGTATTTTCGGGACAGGAGAAGCTTTCTTT. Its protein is CASSIFGTGEAFF.

The CDR3 bases are TGTGCCAGCAGCGTAGGGAGTATCGTCGGCCTCAACACCGGGGAGCTGTTTTTT. It specifies CASSVGSIVGLNTGELFF. This chain uses TRBV9 with TRBJ2-2; D unclear. The germline V and J ends were trimmed by 0 bases and 2 bases, with 17 bases remaining between them. The CDR3 runs to 18 residues. The V gene's germline CDR1 is SGDLS and CDR2 YYNGEE.

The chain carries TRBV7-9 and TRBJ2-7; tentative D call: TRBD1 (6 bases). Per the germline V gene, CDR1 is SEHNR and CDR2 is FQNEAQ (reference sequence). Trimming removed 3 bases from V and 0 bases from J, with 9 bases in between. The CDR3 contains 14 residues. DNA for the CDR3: TGTGCCAGCAGCTTGCAGGGGAACTCCTACGAGCAGTACTTC. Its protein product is CASSLQGNSYEQYF.

CDR3 amino acids: CSARPAGDYEQYF. DNA of the CDR3: TGCAGCGCCCGGCCGGCAGGGGACTACGAGCAGTACTTC. The chain uses TRBV29-1 and TRBJ2-7; possibly TRBD1 for D (6 bases). The germline CDR1 and CDR2 sequences are SQVTM and ANQGSEA. The ends were cut back, 7 bases at V and 3 bases at J, with 16 bases in the middle. The CDR3 covers 13 residues.

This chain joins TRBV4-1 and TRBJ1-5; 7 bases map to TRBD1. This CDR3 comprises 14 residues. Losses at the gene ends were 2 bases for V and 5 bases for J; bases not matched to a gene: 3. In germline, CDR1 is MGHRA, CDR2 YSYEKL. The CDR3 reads CASSQQGGYQPQHF. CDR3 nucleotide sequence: TGCGCCAGCAGCCAACAGGGGGGTTATCAGCCCCAGCATTTT.

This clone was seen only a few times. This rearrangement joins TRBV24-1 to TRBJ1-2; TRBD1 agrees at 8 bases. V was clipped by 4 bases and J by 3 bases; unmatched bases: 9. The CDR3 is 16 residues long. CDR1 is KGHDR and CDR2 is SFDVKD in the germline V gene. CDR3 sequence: CATSESDRERHYGYTF. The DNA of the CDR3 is TGTGCCACCAGTGAGTCGGACAGGGAGCGCCACTATGGCTACACCTTC.

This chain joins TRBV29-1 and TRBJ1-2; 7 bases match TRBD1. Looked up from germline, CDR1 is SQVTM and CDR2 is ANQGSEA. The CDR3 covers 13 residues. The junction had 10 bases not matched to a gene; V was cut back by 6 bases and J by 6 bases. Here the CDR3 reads CSVQGVGYNGYTF. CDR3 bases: TGCAGCGTCCAGGGGGTTGGGTATAATGGCTACACCTTC.

The CDR3 bases are TGTGCCAGTAGTATTCGGAACTTTAGGGGACAGGGACGCACCGGGGAGCTGTTTTTT. It translates to CASSIRNFRGQGRTGELFF. The rearrangement uses TRBV19 and TRBJ2-2; 9 positions match TRBD1. The CDR3 covers 19 residues. Germline CDR1 and CDR2: LNHDA and SQIVND (reference sequence). The junction had 15 bases not matched to a gene; V was cut back by 3 bases and J by 4 bases.